These 27 T cell receptor beta chains share one sample of origin, sequenced in a study of cytomegalovirus exposure and HLA in healthy donors. Primers for the PCR totalled 60 Vbeta and 13 Jbeta. The data were produced by immunoSEQ multiplex PCR, yet TCRdb's version contains in-frame clones alone and is incomplete. This table has approximately 150,000 clones, about 60% appearing once. Input material: PBMCs. Receptors were obtained from a woman aged 55-70 years in good health and CMV-seropositive.

This clone was observed a handful of times. This chain joins TRBV30 and TRBJ1-5; possibly TRBD1 for D (6 bases). With 2 bases removed from V and 0 bases from J, the gap between germline ends came to 14 bases. From germline, CDR1 is GTSNPN and CDR2 SVGIG (reference sequence). The CDR3 has 16 residues. CDR3 sequence reads: CAWSRGGRGSNQPQHF. Here the CDR3 DNA reads TGTGCCTGGAGTAGGGGGGGGCGCGGTAGCAATCAGCCCCAGCATTTT.

The gene calls are TRBV14 and TRBJ1-2, with D hard to call. Germline V CDR1 and CDR2: SGHDN, FVKESK. The V end lost 3 bases, the J end lost 3 bases, and 8 bases lay between the germline ends. CDR3 length: 13 amino acids. Here the CDR3 DNA reads TGTGCCAGCAGCCACGTCCGGGACTATGGCTACACCTTC. It yields the protein CASSHVRDYGYTF.

J is TRBJ2-1 and V is TRBV29-1; 8 bases map to TRBD2. CDR3 length: 16 residues. Germline CDR1 and CDR2: SQVTM and ANQGSEA. V dropped 5 bases and J dropped 0; count of bases not matched to a gene: 9. The CDR3 nucleotides read TGCAGCGTTCAAGGACTAGCAGCGAGCTCCTACAATGAGCAGTTCTTC. This encodes CSVQGLAASSYNEQFF.

The rearrangement links TRBV10-3 to TRBJ2-1; TRBD1 might be the D (5 bases). V lost 10 bases to trimming and J lost 1 base, with 14 bases between them. This CDR3 has 14 residues. Germline V gene lookup returns CDR1 ENHRY and CDR2 SYGVKD. As DNA, the CDR3 is TGTGCCACCGAGACGGACAATTCCTACAATGAGCAGTTCTTC. Its translation: CATETDNSYNEQFF.

The sample holds a few counts of this clone. The V call is TRBV4-2, the J call TRBJ2-5; D is possibly TRBD1 (6 bases). V was pared by 1 base and J by 3 bases, with 15 bases between. There are 16 residues in the CDR3. The germline gives CDR1 LGHNA, CDR2 YNFKEQ. The CDR3 DNA is TGTGCCAGCAGCCAAGGCAGGGGTAGAATAGAAGAGACCCAGTACTTC. Translation: CASSQGRGRIEETQYF.

The chain recombines TRBV11-3 with TRBJ2-1; 10 bases fit TRBD2. The J segment lost 9 bases and the V segment lost 5 bases, leaving 10 bases of the junction unmatched. From germline, CDR1 is SGHNT and CDR2 YENEEA. This CDR3 is built from 15 residues. The CDR3 coding sequence is TGTGCCAGCAGCCCATCGAGCGGGAGGGCCGGTGAGCAGTTCTTC. This encodes CASSPSSGRAGEQFF. The full variable domain, its missing parts supplied by reference TRBV11-3 and TRBJ2-1, is EAGVVQSPRYKIIEKKQPVAFWCNPISGHNTLYWYLQNLGQGPELLIRYENEEAVDDSQLPKDRFSAERLKGVDSTLKIQPAELGDSAVYLCASSPSSGRAGEQFFGPGTRLTVL.

Written as DNA, the CDR3 is TGTGCCAGCAGTTTCGTCGGAGGGGCCACTGAAGCTTTCTTT. Translation: CASSFVGGATEAFF. The genes are TRBV2 and TRBJ1-1; maybe TRBD1 (5 bases). This CDR3 has 14 residues. The germline V and J ends were trimmed by 5 bases and 4 bases, with 14 bases remaining between them. Germline CDR1 is SNHLY and CDR2 is FYNNEI. Full variable domain (missing parts from reference TRBV2 and TRBJ1-1): EPEVTQTPSHQVTQMGQEVILRCVPISNHLYFYWYRQILGQKVEFLVSFYNNEISEKSEIFDDQFSVERPDGSNFTLKIRSTKLEDSAMYFCASSFVGGATEAFFGQGTRLTVV.

The chain recombines TRBV7-2 with TRBJ2-7, with TRBD2 matching over 9 bases. The germline V gene encodes CDR1 SGHTA and CDR2 FQGNSA. The CDR3 is made up of 16 amino acids. Unmatched junction bases numbered 11, after V lost 5 bases and J lost 3 bases. In DNA, the CDR3 is TGTGCCAGCAGCCAAGACGGTAGCGGGAGTGTCTACGAGCAGTACTTC. The encoded protein is CASSQDGSGSVYEQYF.

The chain recombines TRBV4-2 with TRBJ1-5; D might be TRBD1 (5 bases). Trimming left V 3 bases short and J 7 bases short, with 13 bases between. The CDR3 consists of 14 residues. Germline V CDR1 and CDR2: LGHNA, YNFKEQ. CDR3 protein: CASSQENGGQPQHF. CDR3 nucleotides: TGTGCCAGCAGCCAGGAAAACGGGGGACAGCCCCAGCATTTT.

This chain joins TRBV9 and TRBJ2-1, with D hard to call. Trimming removed 0 bases at V and 2 bases at J, with 9 bases between. The CDR3 has 15 amino acids. Germline assignment: CDR1 SGDLS and CDR2 YYNGEE. Here the CDR3 DNA reads TGTGCCAGCAGCGTAGAAGGTACTACCTACAATGAGCAGTTCTTC. Encoded protein: CASSVEGTTYNEQFF.

The chain recombines TRBV10-1 with TRBJ2-3, with 11 bases identical to TRBD2. CDR1 is WNHNN, CDR2 SYGVQD, per germline (reference sequence). The ends lost 5 bases at V and 6 bases at J; junction bases unmatched: 7. The CDR3 extends over 15 amino acids. The CDR3 spells CASSTSGRGADTQYF. Here the CDR3 DNA reads TGCGCCAGCAGTACTAGCGGGAGAGGTGCGGATACGCAGTATTTT.

The V gene is TRBV6-5, the J gene TRBJ2-3; 7 bases are a match to TRBD1. This CDR3 contains 15 residues. V shed 6 bases and J 1 base; nucleotides not matched to a gene: 7. Germline loops: CDR1 MNHEY, CDR2 SVGAGI. CDR3 sequence: CASSLNRGGTDTQYF. The CDR3 DNA sequence: TGTGCCAGCAGCTTAAACAGGGGAGGCACAGATACGCAGTATTTT.

This chain joins TRBV30 and TRBJ2-5; D might be TRBD2 (5 bases). This CDR3 spans 14 amino acids. Germline values: CDR1 GTSNPN, CDR2 SVGIG (reference sequence). Trimming removed 0 bases from V and 3 bases from J, with 11 bases in between. The CDR3 sequence is CAWSVGTSEETQYF. The DNA for the CDR3 is TGTGCCTGGAGTGTAGGTACTAGTGAAGAGACCCAGTACTTC.

This clone appeared once. The chain employs TRBV10-3 and TRBJ2-3; D is unresolved. V shed 4 bases and J shed 7 bases, with 12 bases lying between them. This CDR3 has 13 amino acids. The germline gives CDR1 ENHRY, CDR2 SYGVKD. The CDR3 bases are TGTGCCATCAGTGGGCCTGGGCAGAATACGCAGTATTTT. Its translation is CAISGPGQNTQYF.

The genes are TRBV18 and TRBJ2-1; D is uncertain. Germline V gene data show CDR1 as KGHSH and CDR2 as LQKENI. The CDR3 sequence is 15 residues long. Trimming shortened V by 1 base and J by 0 bases, and 7 bases separated the two germline ends. CDR3 loop: CASSPLRSSYNEQFF. CDR3 in DNA: TGTGCCAGCTCACCACTTCGGAGCTCCTACAATGAGCAGTTCTTC.

V usage is TRBV7-3 and J usage is TRBJ2-1; TRBD1 matches at 8 bases. The germline V gene has CDR1 SGHTA and CDR2 FQGTGA. This CDR3 contains 12 residues. Trimming took 8 bases from V and 6 from J; bases not matched to a gene: 3. CDR3 nucleotide sequence: TGTGCCAGCTCCGACAGGGGCAATGAGCAGTTCTTC. Amino acid sequence: CASSDRGNEQFF.

The chain employs TRBV6-6 and TRBJ2-7, with 7 bases aligning to TRBD2. V lost 10 bases and J lost 0; bases outside the gene matches: 15. Germline lookup yields CDR1 MNHNY and CDR2 SVGAGI (reference sequence). The CDR3 has 16 residues. CDR3 in DNA: TGTGCCACTAGTCCTCGGGGGAGGGGCGCCTCCTACGAGCAGTACTTC. Its protein is CATSPRGRGASYEQYF.

The J gene is TRBJ2-3, the V gene TRBV18, with TRBD1 identical over 12 bases. In germline, CDR1 is KGHSH, CDR2 LQKENI. The V segment lost 2 bases and the J segment 5 bases; nucleotides outside the gene matches: 5. CDR3 length equals 16 residues. The CDR3, as DNA: TGTGCCAGCTCACCAGTAGGGACAGGGGGCCAAGATACGCAGTATTTT. Encoded protein: CASSPVGTGGQDTQYF.

The chain is built from TRBV9 and TRBJ2-7; perhaps TRBD2 as D (5 bases). The CDR3 covers 13 residues. Germline CDR1 and CDR2: SGDLS and YYNGEE. V lost 4 bases and J lost 6, with 14 bases in between. Here the CDR3 reads CASSKSGVSEQYF. The CDR3 region has the DNA TGTGCCAGCAGCAAGTCCGGGGTGAGCGAGCAGTACTTC.

The chain links TRBV9 to TRBJ2-1; TRBD2 aligns across 10 bases. V lost 3 bases to trimming and J lost 8 bases; unmatched junction nucleotides: 8. Germline values: CDR1 SGDLS, CDR2 YYNGEE. There are 15 residues in the CDR3. The chain's CDR3 is CASSASGSGGYEQFF. Here the CDR3 DNA reads TGTGCCAGCAGCGCTAGCGGGAGTGGCGGCTATGAGCAGTTCTTC. The full variable domain, its missing parts supplied by reference TRBV9 and TRBJ2-1, is DSGVTQTPKHLITATGQRVTLRCSPRSGDLSVYWYQQSLDQGLQFLIQYYNGEERAKGNILERFSAQQFPDLHSELNLSSLELGDSALYFCASSASGSGGYEQFFGPGTRLTVL.

This clone was picked up a small number of times. V and J are TRBV27 and TRBJ2-3; 11 nucleotides agree with TRBD2. V dropped 1 base and J dropped 4; count of bases not matched to a gene: 4. CDR1 and CDR2 from the germline V gene are MNHEY and SMNVEV (reference sequence). There are 16 residues in the CDR3. The CDR3 region is CASSLLAGGRPDTQYF. CDR3 nucleotides: TGTGCCAGCAGTTTATTAGCGGGAGGGAGGCCAGATACGCAGTATTTT.

This chain links TRBV11-2 with TRBJ2-7; TRBD1 is a possible D gene (7 bases). Per the germline V gene, CDR1 is SGHAT and CDR2 is FQNNGV. Between the trimmed V and J ends, which lost 4 bases and 4 bases, there was a span of 23 bases. The CDR3 sequence is 17 residues long. Here the CDR3 DNA reads TGTGCCAGCAGCTCGAGGGGGCGAGTAGCGGTCGATTACGAGCAGTACTTC. Protein product: CASSSRGRVAVDYEQYF. Based on the CDR3 plus reference TRBV11-2 and TRBJ2-7, the full variable domain is EAGVAQSPRYKIIEKRQSVAFWCNPISGHATLYWYQQILGQGPKLLIQFQNNGVVDDSQLPKDRFSAERLKGVDSTLKIQPAKLEDSAVYLCASSSRGRVAVDYEQYFGPGTRLTVT.

The rearrangement uses TRBV7-3 and TRBJ2-3; possible D gene TRBD1, 8 bases. Germline values: CDR1 SGHTA, CDR2 FQGTGA. Trimming pared 5 bases from V and 2 bases from J, leaving 20 bases between. This CDR3 contains 17 residues. This CDR3 reads CASSPATGGGFTDTQYF. The CDR3, as DNA: TGTGCCAGCAGCCCTGCTACAGGGGGGGGTTTCACAGATACGCAGTATTTT.

The sample holds a few counts of this clone. The chain carries TRBV5-1 and TRBJ1-4, with 8 nucleotides matching TRBD1. Germline V gene lookup returns CDR1 SGHRS and CDR2 YFSETQ. The length of the CDR3 is 15 residues. V dropped 4 bases and J dropped 8; count of bases not matched to a gene: 10. Here the CDR3 reads CASSRTDREHEKLFF. The CDR3 nucleotides are TGCGCCAGCAGCCGAACGGACAGGGAACACGAAAAACTGTTTTTT. The full variable domain, with the rest looked up from reference TRBV5-1 and TRBJ1-4, is KAGVTQTPRYLIKTRGQQVTLSCSPISGHRSVSWYQQTPGQGLQFLFEYFSETQRNKGNFPGRFSGRQFSNSRSEMNVSTLELGDSALYLCASSRTDREHEKLFFGSGTQLSVL.

This clone occurred a few times. The V and J genes are TRBV6-6 and TRBJ1-1; D is possibly TRBD1 (5 bases). V was pared by 10 bases and J by 4 bases, with 16 bases between. Per germline, CDR1 MNHNY and CDR2 SVGAGI (reference sequence). The CDR3 loop spans 13 amino acids. CDR3 residues: CATTLTVLTEAFF. In nucleotides, the CDR3 is TGTGCCACCACACTGACAGTACTCACTGAAGCTTTCTTT.

The rearrangement links TRBV11-2 to TRBJ2-3, with 12 nucleotides matching TRBD1. Trimming cost V 5 bases and J 4 bases; bases outside gene matches: 4. The CDR3 covers 15 residues. The germline V gene encodes CDR1 SGHAT and CDR2 FQNNGV. The CDR3 region has the DNA TGTGCCAGCAGCCAGGGGACAGGGGGCCCAGATACGCAGTATTTT. Translated, it gives CASSQGTGGPDTQYF.

The chain has TRBV28 and TRBJ1-2, with TRBD1 identical over 8 bases. From germline, CDR1 is MDHEN and CDR2 SYDVKM. There are 16 residues in the CDR3. V was pared by 7 bases and J by 5 bases, with 15 bases of the junction left unmatched. CDR3 nucleotide sequence: TGTGCCAGCATTTCTCCCGGACAGGGAAAGGGGTATGGCTACACCTTC. Protein sequence: CASISPGQGKGYGYTF.